These 16 T cell receptor beta chains were sequenced from one sample in a study of blood T cell repertoires in COVID-19. The repertoire was sequenced with immunoSEQ multiplex PCR; TCRdb's copy has only in-frame clones and lacks some. The sample shows 150,000 to 200,000 clones, 85% of them seen only once. The specimen sequenced was peripheral blood. The receptors were gathered from a person between 65 and 79 years old with COVID-19, enrolled during active disease.

The chain has TRBV15 and TRBJ1-5; no definite D call. Germline V gene sequence: CDR1 LNHNV, CDR2 YYDKDF (reference sequence). V was pared by 5 bases and J by 4 bases, with 9 bases between. This CDR3 region has 13 residues. CDR3 loop: CATSPRRNQPQHF. The CDR3, as DNA: TGTGCCACCAGCCCGAGGAGGAATCAGCCCCAGCATTTT.

This clone was counted ten times or more. The V and J genes are TRBV7-3 and TRBJ2-7; 8 nucleotides line up with TRBD1. From germline, CDR1 is SGHTA and CDR2 FQGTGA. This CDR3 comprises 15 residues. After removal of 5 bases from V and 3 bases from J, the junction contained 9 bases not matched to a gene. This CDR3 is CASSEQGGQGYEQYF. The DNA for the CDR3 is TGTGCCAGCAGCGAACAGGGGGGTCAAGGCTACGAGCAGTACTTC.

The rearrangement links TRBV28 to TRBJ2-7, with 7 bases identical to TRBD2. Trimming removed 4 bases from V and 2 bases from J; junction bases left unmatched: 5. There are 14 residues in the CDR3. CDR1 MDHEN and CDR2 SYDVKM come from the germline V gene. The CDR3: CASSYPGGAYEQYF. CDR3 nucleotides: TGTGCCAGCAGTTACCCGGGAGGAGCCTACGAGCAGTACTTC. The full variable domain, rest sourced from reference TRBV28 and TRBJ2-7, is DVKVTQSSRYLVKRTGEKVFLECVQDMDHENMFWYRQDPGLGLRLIYFSYDVKMKEKGDIPEGYSVSREKKERFSLILESASTNQTSMYLCASSYPGGAYEQYFGPGTRLTVT.

This chain links TRBV5-1 with TRBJ2-6; D unclear. Germline loops: CDR1 SGHRS, CDR2 YFSETQ. This CDR3 spans 15 amino acids. V shed 5 bases and J shed 2 bases, with 11 bases lying between them. In nucleotides, the CDR3 is TGCGCCAGCAGTGGCGGAGATCCTGGGGCCAACGTCCTGACTTTC. As protein: CASSGGDPGANVLTF.

The chain is built from TRBV30 and TRBJ2-1, with D possibly being TRBD2 (7 bases). V was trimmed by 7 bases and J by 0 bases, leaving 13 bases between them. CDR1 is GTSNPN, CDR2 SVGIG, per germline (reference sequence). CDR3 length: 14 residues. The CDR3 DNA is TGTGCCTTCCAGGGGACTACCTCCTACAATGAGCAGTTCTTC. This sequence encodes CAFQGTTSYNEQFF.

The rearrangement uses TRBV19 and TRBJ2-7, with 9 bases fitting TRBD2. The germline V gene has CDR1 LNHDA and CDR2 SQIVND (reference sequence). Trimming at V came to 4 bases and at J to 3 bases, leaving 7 bases not matched to a gene. The CDR3 runs 15 residues. The CDR3 bases are TGTGCCAGTAGTAGGAGGGCTAGCGGGAACTACGAGCAGTACTTC. Translating gives CASSRRASGNYEQYF.

The chain is built from TRBV4-3 and TRBJ2-1; tentative D call: TRBD2 (6 bases). Trimming took off 0 bases at V and 7 bases at J, with 19 bases between the two ends. This CDR3 comprises 17 residues. Germline lookup yields CDR1 LGHNA and CDR2 YSLEER. The CDR3 nucleotides read TGCGCCAGCAGCCAAGAGGCGGGGAGACAGTTGGGTAATGAGCAGTTCTTC. It is translated as CASSQEAGRQLGNEQFF.

The chain couples TRBV5-4 to TRBJ2-5, with 7 bases that match TRBD1. Germline-derived CDR1 and CDR2 are SGHNT and YYREEE (reference sequence). Unmatched junction bases numbered 4, after V lost 1 base and J lost 1 base. The CDR3 is made up of 15 amino acids. Here the CDR3 reads CASSLTYRGQETQYF. CDR3 DNA sequence: TGTGCCAGCAGCTTGACATACAGGGGCCAAGAGACCCAGTACTTC. Together with reference TRBV5-4 and TRBJ2-5, the CDR3 gives the full variable domain: ETGVTQSPTHLIKTRGQQVTLRCSSQSGHNTVSWYQQALGQGPQFIFQYYREEENGRGNFPPRFSGLQFPNYSSELNVNALELDDSALYLCASSLTYRGQETQYFGPGTRLLVL.

The CDR3 DNA reads as TGTGCCAGCTGGCAGGGGATGACCGGGGAGCTGTTTTTT. Translated: CASWQGMTGELFF. The chain links TRBV6-6 to TRBJ2-2, with a possible D match to TRBD1 (6 bases). This CDR3 spans 13 amino acids. Between the trimmed V and J ends, which lost 8 bases and 5 bases, there was a span of 12 bases. The germline gives CDR1 MNHNY, CDR2 SVGAGI (reference sequence).

This clone was seen once. The J gene is TRBJ2-3, the V gene TRBV6-6, with D possibly matching TRBD2 (6 bases). CDR3 length: 14 residues. Trimming took off 5 bases at V and 6 bases at J, with 15 bases between the two ends. CDR1 MNHNY and CDR2 SVGAGI come from the germline V gene (reference sequence). For the CDR3, the DNA is TGTGCCAGCAGTCGATCTGGGGGGTTCGATACGCAGTATTTT. This translates into CASSRSGGFDTQYF.

The rearrangement links TRBV6-2 or TRBV6-3 to TRBJ2-1; 10 bases align to TRBD2. CDR3 size: 15 residues. Germline lookup yields CDR1 MNHEY and CDR2 SVGEGT. The J segment lost 7 bases and the V segment lost 6 bases, leaving 9 bases of the junction unmatched. The CDR3 DNA reads as TGTGCCAGCAGCCATCCTAGCGGGAGAGGGAATGAGCAGTTCTTC. Translating it yields CASSHPSGRGNEQFF.

This chain joins TRBV28 and TRBJ2-7; 10 positions match TRBD1. There are 16 residues in the CDR3. J gave up 3 bases and V 3 bases, and 8 bases lay outside the gene matches. In germline, CDR1 is MDHEN, CDR2 SYDVKM. The CDR3 region has the DNA TGTGCCAGCAGTTTTACCAAGGGACAGGGGATCTACGAGCAGTACTTC. This encodes CASSFTKGQGIYEQYF.

This chain joins TRBV6-2 or TRBV6-3 and TRBJ1-1; a weak D match, TRBD1 (6 bases). This CDR3 is 14 amino acids long. CDR1 and CDR2 from the germline V gene are MNHEY and SVGEGT. V lost 6 bases, J lost 0 bases, and 11 bases lay in between. The CDR3 is CASSEQGLNTEAFF. The CDR3 bases are TGTGCCAGCAGCGAACAGGGACTGAACACTGAAGCTTTCTTT.

This clone was observed a handful of times. The V and J genes are TRBV10-2 and TRBJ1-6, with 8 positions matching TRBD1. Losses at the gene ends were 0 bases for V and 7 bases for J; bases not matched to a gene: 2. The CDR3 has 15 amino acids. CDR1 WSHSY and CDR2 SAAADI come from the germline V gene. CDR3 nucleotides: TGCGCCAGCAGTGAGTCCAGGGGGCGGAATTCACCCCTCCACTTT. It yields the protein CASSESRGRNSPLHF.

V gene TRBV6-6 combines with J gene TRBJ1-1, with unresolved D. Trimming took off 7 bases at V and 2 bases at J, with 11 bases between the two ends. The CDR3 runs to 13 residues. Germline V CDR1 and CDR2: MNHNY, SVGAGI (reference sequence). CDR3 DNA sequence: TGTGCCAGCAATCGGGGAGCCAACACTGAAGCTTTCTTT. Its protein product is CASNRGANTEAFF.

Only one count was recorded for this clone. The rearrangement links TRBV29-1 to TRBJ2-2; tentative D call: TRBD1 (5 bases). Germline V CDR1 and CDR2: SQVTM, ANQGSEA. Trimming took 4 bases from V and 2 from J, leaving 8 bases between them. CDR3 size: 13 residues. The CDR3, as DNA: TGCAGCGTTGGCAGGGCAAACACCGGGGAGCTGTTTTTT. Its translation: CSVGRANTGELFF.